Shown below are 17 T cell receptor beta chains from a single sample sequenced in a study of neurological immune-mediated disorders. TCRdb ran MiXCR on the 5' RACE reads and lists one entry per CDR3 protein. The sample gives approximately 32,000 distinct CDR3 sequences, roughly 14% of which show up once; 25% to 35% is in the top ten. Material: PBMCs. These receptors were collected from a man between 65 and 85 years old in good health.

This clonotype showed up many times. This rearrangement joins TRBV11-2 to TRBJ2-3; TRBD2 agrees at 9 bases. V shed 2 bases, J shed 3 bases, and the junction held 12 bases outside the gene matches. The CDR3 extends over 18 amino acids. Germline CDR1 SGHAT, CDR2 FQNNGV. CDR3 sequence: CASSLMGRLAGRTDTQYF. The CDR3 DNA reads TGTGCCAGCAGCTTAATGGGGCGTCTAGCGGGGAGGACAGATACGCAGTATTTT.

This sequence joins TRBV4-3 and TRBJ1-3; TRBD1 matches at 7 bases. Germline V gene sequence: CDR1 LGHNA, CDR2 YSLEER. V was pared by 2 bases and J by 4 bases, with 11 bases of the junction left unmatched. CDR3 length: 17 residues. The CDR3 DNA sequence: TGCGCCAGCAGCCAACGCCCTCACACAGGGGACGGAAACACCATATATTTT. Translating it yields CASSQRPHTGDGNTIYF.

This clonotype was observed at least ten times. The CDR3 here is CASSYVNTGELFF. CDR3 DNA: TGTGCCAGCAGTTATGTGAACACCGGGGAGCTGTTTTTT. This chain links TRBV6-2 or TRBV6-3 with TRBJ2-2; D remains ambiguous. V dropped 3 bases and J dropped 1 base, with 3 bases sitting between them. This CDR3 comprises 13 residues. Germline V gene sequence: CDR1 MNHEY, CDR2 SVGEGT.

This clonotype was seen ten or more times. The chain is built from TRBV6-2 or TRBV6-3 and TRBJ2-7; 7 nucleotides line up with TRBD1. This CDR3 is 14 amino acids long. After removal of 7 bases from V and 4 bases from J, the junction contained 10 bases not matched to a gene. CDR1 is MNHEY and CDR2 is SVGEGT in the germline V gene. Here the CDR3 reads CASNRVDRIYEQYF. The CDR3 DNA sequence: TGTGCCAGCAACCGAGTGGACAGGATATACGAGCAGTACTTC.

This clonotype was detected a few times. This may come from a read error, since a much larger clone is one base off. This rearrangement joins TRBV5-1 to TRBJ2-7, with D perhaps matching TRBD1 (5 bases). Per germline, CDR1 SGHRS and CDR2 YFSETQ. V lost 6 bases, J lost 0 bases, and 10 bases lay in between. CDR3 length: 13 amino acids. CDR3 DNA sequence: TGCGCCAGCAAGCACAGGTACTCCTACGAGCAGTACTTC. Amino acid sequence: CASKHRYSYEQYF.

This clonotype was recorded at least ten times. The chain is built from TRBV28 and TRBJ1-2; D may be TRBD1 (5 bases). This CDR3 region has 10 residues. With 7 bases removed from V and 7 bases from J, the gap between germline ends came to 7 bases. Germline lookup yields CDR1 MDHEN and CDR2 SYDVKM. This CDR3 reads CASKGVGYTF. The CDR3 DNA follows: TGTGCCAGCAAAGGGGTTGGCTACACCTTC.

This clonotype was detected many times. The V and J genes are TRBV28 and TRBJ1-5, with D unresolved. Germline assignment: CDR1 MDHEN and CDR2 SYDVKM. V lost 1 base, J lost 1 base, and 14 bases lay in between. The CDR3 consists of 17 residues. CDR3 sequence reads: CASSLYPKDGSNQPQHF. The CDR3 coding sequence is TGTGCCAGCAGTTTATATCCTAAGGACGGAAGCAATCAGCCCCAGCATTTT.

This clonotype was seen at least ten times. The CDR3 region is CASSPTIDATTEAFF. Written as DNA, the CDR3 is TGTGCCAGCAGTCCCACTATTGACGCTACCACTGAAGCTTTCTTT. V gene TRBV12-3 or TRBV12-4 combines with J gene TRBJ1-1; D is uncertain. Trimming stripped 5 bases from V and 4 bases from J, with 17 bases between. The CDR3 covers 15 residues.

The rearrangement links TRBV20-1 to TRBJ2-5, with TRBD2 matching 9 bases. Trimming at V came to 2 bases and at J to 2 bases, leaving 6 bases not matched to a gene. The CDR3 has 15 amino acids. Germline CDR1 DFQATT, CDR2 SNEGSKA (reference sequence). The CDR3 sequence is CSARLSGGQQETQYF. CDR3 bases: TGCAGTGCTAGACTGAGCGGGGGGCAACAAGAGACCCAGTACTTC.

This clonotype has a count of ten or more. V usage is TRBV10-3 and J usage is TRBJ1-5; perhaps TRBD1 as D (6 bases). The CDR3 is made up of 18 amino acids. V gave up 3 bases and J gave up 0 bases, with 18 bases separating them. Germline CDR1 ENHRY, CDR2 SYGVKD. CDR3 amino acids: CAISDPLRGTNSNQPQHF. The CDR3 DNA reads TGTGCCATCAGTGACCCCCTTCGCGGGACAAATAGCAATCAGCCCCAGCATTTT.

The rearrangement uses TRBV5-1 and TRBJ2-3; 7 bases map to TRBD1. V shed 4 bases, J shed 0 bases, and the junction held 5 bases outside the gene matches. The germline gives CDR1 SGHRS, CDR2 YFSETQ. The CDR3 is 15 amino acids. CDR3 amino acids: CASSTGTASTDTQYF. The DNA for the CDR3 is TGCGCCAGCAGCACCGGGACAGCTAGCACAGATACGCAGTATTTT. Complete variable domain (other parts from reference TRBV5-1 and TRBJ2-3): KAGVTQTPRYLIKTRGQQVTLSCSPISGHRSVSWYQQTPGQGLQFLFEYFSETQRNKGNFPGRFSGRQFSNSRSEMNVSTLELGDSALYLCASSTGTASTDTQYFGPGTRLTVL.

V usage is TRBV6-5 and J usage is TRBJ1-3; D is unresolved. The V and J ends lost 2 bases and 0 bases respectively, with 14 bases between them. The CDR3 spans 17 residues. Germline assignment: CDR1 MNHEY and CDR2 SVGAGI. The CDR3, as DNA: TGTGCCAGCAGTTACGCCTCCAACAGCTACTCTGGAAACACCATATATTTT. Translation: CASSYASNSYSGNTIYF.

This clonotype occurred many times. V gene TRBV5-1 combines with J gene TRBJ1-4, with D possibly TRBD1 on 5 matching bases. The CDR3 is 14 amino acids. CDR1 and CDR2 from the germline V gene are SGHRS and YFSETQ. Trimming removed 4 bases at V and 5 bases at J, with 12 bases between. In nucleotides, the CDR3 is TGCGCCAGCAGCATCGAGGGGAGGAATGAAAAACTGTTTTTT. Translated: CASSIEGRNEKLFF.

This clonotype showed up many times. The chain has TRBV9 and TRBJ2-3; D remains ambiguous. V lost 0 bases and J lost 0, with 8 bases in between. The CDR3 loop spans 15 amino acids. Germline values: CDR1 SGDLS, CDR2 YYNGEE. The DNA of the CDR3 is TGTGCCAGCAGCGTAGGTTCGTGGAGCACAGATACGCAGTATTTT. Protein: CASSVGSWSTDTQYF.

This clonotype occurred many times. The J gene is TRBJ2-4, the V gene TRBV19; the match to TRBD1 covers 9 bases. V gave up 3 bases and J gave up 7 bases; unmatched junction bases: 1. Germline CDR1 reads LNHDA; CDR2 reads SQIVND (reference sequence). CDR3 length: 13 residues. The CDR3 DNA reads TGTGCCAGTAGTATGACAGGGGGTAACATTCAGTACTTC. Its protein is CASSMTGGNIQYF.

This clonotype was found many times. The CDR3, as DNA: TGTGCCACCAGCAGAGACTATGCAGGGAACACTGAAGCTTTCTTT. It codes for CATSRDYAGNTEAFF. V is TRBV15 and J is TRBJ1-1; D uncertain. The CDR3 is 15 residues long. Trimming shortened V by 0 bases and J by 1 base, and 9 bases separated the two germline ends. The germline gives CDR1 LNHNV, CDR2 YYDKDF (reference sequence). The variable domain in full, completed from reference TRBV15 and TRBJ1-1, reads DAMVIQNPRYQVTQFGKPVTLSCSQTLNHNVMYWYQQKSSQAPKLLFHYYDKDFNNEADTPDNFQSRRPNTSFCFLDIRSPGLGDTAMYLCATSRDYAGNTEAFFGQGTRLTVV.

At least ten counts were recorded for this clonotype. CDR3 coding DNA: TGCAGCGTACTGACGGGGACGCATAATTCACCCCTCCACTTT. It specifies CSVLTGTHNSPLHF. The chain employs TRBV29-1 and TRBJ1-6; tentatively, D is TRBD1 (5 bases). Germline V lookup: CDR1 SQVTM, CDR2 ANQGSEA. V was pared by 6 bases and J by 5 bases, with 14 bases between. The CDR3 has 14 amino acids.